Detailed here is one T cell receptor (beta chain). The target of this receptor is not known. Within one base of it there is no much larger clone, and no base qualities were kept. The data were obtained in a study of Tregs in tolerant kidney transplant recipients (dated by TCRdb to between 2017 and 2020). About the full investigation: The study used TCRbeta sequencing to identify donor-specific regulatory T cells before combined kidney and bone marrow transplantation, then tracked those cells after transplant. Here is what the overall study found, with its caveats: Biological reproducibility was not directly addressed, though technical replication error appeared minimal. Because the study included only a small number of patients, the results must be confirmed in larger populations and under other immunosuppression protocols. For some patients, the PCR primers changed as time went on, which meant samples from those patients could not be compared with one another at the nucleotide level. In tolerant patients, donor-specific Tregs expanded more than Tregs overall, which suggests antigen-driven rather than nonspecific expansion. Expanding Tregs with activated donor B cells appeared to identify the most biologically relevant and donor-specific TCRbeta repertoire.

CDR1 and CDR2 are drawn from the germline V gene: SGHNT, YENEEA. V and J lose 10 bases and 0 bases, and a span of 8 bases separates them. The CDR3 contains 12 residues, cysteine and phenylalanine counted. CDR3 DNA only is kept here, 36 bases in frame from base 1. Genomic DNA was extracted from sorted cells with the QIAGEN DNeasy Blood and Tissue Kit for TCRbeta CDR3 sequencing. High-throughput TCRbeta CDR3 sequencing, which included PCR amplification with bias correction and internal controls, was done commercially through immunoSEQ. Under the source paper's analysis protocol: Unique productive TCRbeta sequences were defined by CDR3 nucleotide sequence where primers matched, otherwise by CDR3 amino acid sequence with Vbeta and Jbeta genes. Sorting error was corrected by removing sequences shared between sorted populations at a frequency ratio of 2:1 or less, and the remaining shared sequences were assigned to the higher population. Sequences were defined as donor-reactive when expanded at least 5-fold in CFSE-low cells versus unstimulated cells and present at a frequency of at least 0.01% in CFSE-low cells. Repertoire divergence was quantified by Jensen-Shannon divergence using the top 100 TCRbeta sequences ranked by frequency. For any sample with multiple sequencing runs, sorting error was corrected in each run separately before the runs were pooled. TCRdb retrieved this table from immuneACCESS and kept in-frame rearrangements only. Not all clones are present; in checked studies, unresolved V genes account for under half, and no reason is known for the remainder. V, J and clone size were drawn from that table, and D and trimming were deduced from the DNA. This sample has more than 90,000 clones in its table, and approximately 93% of those were observed once. Clones ranked in the top ten supply under 2% of the sample.

The transplants used related donors along with nonmyeloablative bone marrow transplantation, and in the human trials mixed chimerism was transient. Unstimulated Tregs (CD4+CD25+CD127-), CD4+ non-Tregs (CD4+CD25-), CD4 and CD8 cells were FACS-sorted from thawed PBMCs. Several combined kidney and bone marrow transplant recipients from the ITN036ST trial were included as patients, and samples were available only from these trial subjects. Healthy control blood was processed to PBMCs by Ficoll density gradient and cryopreserved, and patient PBMCs were collected before and after transplant. The receptor was isolated from a human patient who received a combined kidney and bone marrow transplant. A transplant means some T cells may be of graft donor rather than patient origin. This receptor chain uses TRBV11-3 and TRBJ2-3; the D region possibly corresponds to TRBD2 (5 bases align). The specimen was CD4+ T cells from blood (PBMCs), collected 12 months after the transplant. Here is the DNA: TGTGCCACTGGACTGAGCACAGATACGCAGTATTTT. Its protein is CATGLSTDTQYF.